This T cell receptor beta chain is drawn from a study of T cells after posttransplantation cyclophosphamide. Overall study findings and caveats: TRB clonality was highly associated with recipient CMV seropositivity and reactivation. Later blood repertoires were often dominated by clones from the donor CD8+ memory compartment. Skin or GI-infiltrating T cells shared few TRB sequences with blood.

Treatment was busulfan-fludarabine conditioning, a marrow graft, and cyclophosphamide on days +3 and +4. Note on this clone: Its antigen is not known.

TCRdb's copy holds only in-frame clones and misses some; the assay was immunoSEQ multiplex PCR. The profile shows around 40,000 clones, roughly 87% of them singletons. This TCR was recovered from a male patient between 55 and 70 years old who received an allogeneic stem cell transplant from a related donor and was CMV-positive. Among the T cells, some may be from the graft donor. Sequences were derived from PBMCs, sampled less than 70 days after allogeneic stem cell transplant with posttransplant cyclophosphamide.

Written as DNA, the CDR3 is TGCGCCAGCAGCCAACTTCCGGCTAGCGGGGGGGCAGATACGCAGTATTTT. It specifies CASSQLPASGGADTQYF. The chain joins TRBV5-1 to TRBJ2-3; 12 nucleotides match TRBD2. CDR3 length equals 17 residues. Trimming at V came to 4 bases and at J to 4 bases, leaving 10 bases not matched to a gene. Germline V lookup: CDR1 SGHRS, CDR2 YFSETQ.